This T cell receptor (beta chain) came from a study of shared clonotypes between healthy human individuals. Study details: Ranging from 18 to 49 in age, donors were a couple of women and a few men. There were three CD4 naive, three CD4 memory, two CD8 naive and one CD8 memory plates per donor.

This CDR3 is built from 12 residues. V lost 3 bases to trimming and J lost 5 bases, with 7 bases between them. Germline CDR1 and CDR2: SNHLY and FYNNEI. Naivety among CD8 cells was defined by CD45RO negativity and positive CCR7 selection, thereby excluding terminally differentiated effector memory CD45RA+ cells. Regarding this clone: This CDR3 is also generated by other DNA sequences in the sample.

Authors' analysis steps: Junction-only sequences without quality scores came from ImmunoSEQ, so filtering differed. Generated by immunoSEQ multiplex PCR, the TCRdb table keeps only in-frame clones and is missing some. The V and J calls and the clone size are those of that table, but D and trimming were determined from the DNA. The data show millions of clones, around 96% seen once. The chain has TRBV2 and TRBJ1-2; weak D call: TRBD1 (5 bases). The receptor's source is a man aged 18-30 years in good health. The specimen was naive CD8+ T cells sorted from blood. CDR3 loop: CASSDGGYGYTF. The CDR3 DNA reads TGTGCCAGCAGTGACGGGGGTTATGGCTACACCTTC. Looking up the rest from reference TRBV2 and TRBJ1-2 gives the full variable domain: EPEVTQTPSHQVTQMGQEVILRCVPISNHLYFYWYRQILGQKVEFLVSFYNNEISEKSEIFDDQFSVERPDGSNFTLKIRSTKLEDSAMYFCASSDGGYGYTFGSGTRLTVV.